This T cell receptor beta chain was captured by sequencing in a study of CD8 T cells in Susac syndrome. With random hexamers, about 0.5 to 1 ug RNA was reverse transcribed. Amplification of TCR beta CDR3 by immunoSEQ multiplex PCR spanned 54 Vbeta and 13 Jbeta. TCRdb re-derived calls from the immunoSEQ multiplex PCR reads in MiXCR, one entry per CDR3 protein. The table includes 300,000 to 350,000 distinct CDR3 sequences, around 90% detected once. Germline loops: CDR1 MGHRA, CDR2 YSYEKL. Trimming removed 2 bases at V and 6 bases at J, with 14 bases between. The CDR3 runs 15 residues. This clonotype was recorded only once. Each multiple sclerosis control was a treatment-naive patient with relapsing-remitting disease that was either stable or active.

The source is a human donor with multiple sclerosis. Sequenced: CD4+ T cells from PBMCs. The chain links TRBV4-1 to TRBJ2-1; D is uncertain. The chain's CDR3 is CASSQLATDRNEQFF. The CDR3, as DNA: TGCGCCAGCAGCCAACTGGCTACCGATCGCAATGAGCAGTTCTTC.